This T cell receptor beta chain was captured in a study of T cell responses to AZD1222 COVID-19 vaccine. Study conclusions and caveats: Reportedly, nearly half of unique spike TCRs recognized epitopes outside B.1.351/B.1.1.7 mutations.

CDR1 and CDR2 from the germline V gene are GTSNPN and SVGIG (reference sequence). Trimming took off 5 bases at V and 0 bases at J, with 16 bases between the two ends. The CDR3 is made up of 15 amino acids. Details on this clone: The antigen remains undetermined.

Assay: immunoSEQ multiplex PCR; the TCRdb copy retains only in-frame clones and omits some. The sample contains 95,000 to 150,000 clones, 92% of which appear only once. The origin of this receptor is an adult in good health. The gene calls are TRBV30 and TRBJ1-2, with D perhaps matching TRBD1 (5 bases). The starting material was peripheral blood, obtained on day 0 of AZD1222 vaccination. The CDR3: CAWGGVRESNYGYTF. The CDR3 nucleotides read TGTGCCTGGGGGGGAGTGCGGGAGTCTAACTATGGCTACACCTTC.